This TCR beta chain was documented in a study of Ad26.COV2.S vaccination and SARS-CoV-2 variants. Study overall: Ad26.COV2.S was injected intramuscularly once or twice, 56 days apart.

Treatment given: around 19 received Ad26.COV2.S at low or high dose, single or two shots; a few received placebo; per-sample allocation not given. Following the first vaccine or placebo injection, samples were taken on day 63. This table comes from immunoSEQ multiplex PCR, and its TCRdb copy is limited to in-frame clones, with some not included. The sample consists of hundreds of thousands of clones, roughly 89% of them appearing once. Points from the study as a whole: Vaccinees reportedly had broad spike-specific CD8+ and CD4+ T cell responses. Analyses that measured TCR breadth and depth may have underestimated total T cell responses.

Concerning this clone itself: Its specificity is unknown.

CDR3 length: 17 amino acids. Germline loops: CDR1 SGHAT, CDR2 FQNNGV. Losses at the gene ends were 1 base for V and 1 base for J; bases not matched to a gene: 5. The rearrangement links TRBV11-2 to TRBJ2-2; 8 positions match TRBD1. The receptor was derived from a person aged 18-60 years who received the Ad26.COV2.S COVID-19 vaccine or a placebo. Sequences were derived from peripheral blood, sampled in a trial of Ad26.COV2.S vaccine versus placebo. The CDR3 sequence: CASSLGPGQENTGELFF. CDR3 DNA sequence: TGTGCCAGCAGCTTAGGGCCGGGACAGGAGAACACCGGGGAGCTGTTTTTT.